Shown below are 20 T cell receptor beta chains from a single sample sequenced in a study of cytomegalovirus exposure and HLA in healthy donors. 13 Jbeta primers and 60 Vbeta primers were used for the PCR. Profiled with immunoSEQ multiplex PCR; TCRdb holds only in-frame clones, not every one. This sample has 95,000 to 110,000 clones; about 9.4% occur once, and the top ten carry less than 6%. The specimen sequenced was PBMCs. Receptors originate from a man aged 40-55 years in good health and CMV-seropositive.

This clone was counted between two and nine times. V gene TRBV25-1 combines with J gene TRBJ1-1, with TRBD1 identical over 8 bases. Looked up from germline, CDR1 is MGHDK and CDR2 is SYGVNS. After removal of 1 base from V and 11 bases from J, the junction contained 9 bases not matched to a gene. CDR3 size: 14 residues. CDR3 in amino acids: CASSEWPGTGTAFF. CDR3 DNA sequence: TGTGCCAGCAGTGAATGGCCCGGGACAGGAACGGCTTTCTTT.

This chain joins TRBV28 and TRBJ2-1; D remains ambiguous. V dropped 3 bases and J dropped 9 bases, with 9 bases sitting between them. Germline V gene sequence: CDR1 MDHEN, CDR2 SYDVKM. The length of the CDR3 is 12 residues. CDR3 sequence (DNA): TGTGCCAGCAGTTTCCGGAGAGGTGAGCAGTTCTTC. Translating it yields CASSFRRGEQFF.

V gene TRBV5-1 combines with J gene TRBJ1-2; D possibly corresponds to TRBD1 (6 bases). Germline lookup yields CDR1 SGHRS and CDR2 YFSETQ. V was pared by 4 bases and J by 7 bases, with 14 bases between. There are 13 residues in the CDR3. Written as DNA, the CDR3 is TGCGCCAGCAGCGAAGACAGGATCCGTGGCTACACCTTC. This sequence encodes CASSEDRIRGYTF.

Only a few counts were recorded for this clone. The V gene is TRBV27, the J gene TRBJ2-7; TRBD2 is a possible D gene (8 bases). The germline V and J ends were trimmed by 4 bases and 4 bases, with 17 bases remaining between them. The CDR3 runs 15 residues. Germline loops: CDR1 MNHEY, CDR2 SMNVEV (reference sequence). In DNA, the CDR3 is TGTGCCAGCAGTTCAGGGGGTAGCGGGATTTACGAGCAGTACTTC. Its translation: CASSSGGSGIYEQYF.

The rearrangement joins TRBV7-2 to TRBJ2-5; TRBD1 might be the D (6 bases). The germline V gene encodes CDR1 SGHTA and CDR2 FQGNSA. The CDR3 consists of 15 residues. Trimming stripped 5 bases from V and 5 bases from J, with 18 bases between. The CDR3 region has the DNA TGTGCCAGCAGCCCCGGTCGGCCAGGGGTGGAGACCCAGTACTTC. Translation gives CASSPGRPGVETQYF.

V gene TRBV9 combines with J gene TRBJ2-5; D may be TRBD2 (6 bases). The CDR3 contains 14 residues. Per the germline V gene, CDR1 is SGDLS and CDR2 is YYNGEE. Trimming shortened V by 0 bases and J by 5 bases, and 11 bases separated the two germline ends. CDR3: CASSVGPSEETQYF. CDR3 DNA: TGTGCCAGCAGCGTAGGCCCTAGCGAGGAGACCCAGTACTTC.

This clone has just a few counts. The rearrangement uses TRBV7-9 and TRBJ2-1, with D possibly matching TRBD1 (5 bases). The CDR3 runs to 15 residues. Germline V gene data show CDR1 as SEHNR and CDR2 as FQNEAQ (reference sequence). The V gene lost 3 bases and the J gene lost 4 bases, with 13 bases spanning the gap. As DNA, the CDR3 is TGTGCCAGCAGCTTCAGACTGGGGCTGTACAATGAGCAGTTCTTC. This sequence encodes CASSFRLGLYNEQFF.

The chain links TRBV11-2 to TRBJ2-7, with D possibly TRBD1 on 5 matching bases. V gave up 8 bases and J gave up 0 bases, with 14 bases separating them. Germline V gene sequence: CDR1 SGHAT, CDR2 FQNNGV. The CDR3 length is 14 residues. CDR3 in amino acids: CASSRTSGSYEQYF. CDR3 nucleotide sequence: TGTGCCAGCTCCCGGACATCGGGCTCCTACGAGCAGTACTTC. Drawing the rest from reference TRBV11-2 and TRBJ2-7, the complete variable domain is EAGVAQSPRYKIIEKRQSVAFWCNPISGHATLYWYQQILGQGPKLLIQFQNNGVVDDSQLPKDRFSAERLKGVDSTLKIQPAKLEDSAVYLCASSRTSGSYEQYFGPGTRLTVT.

This clone came up a few times. J is TRBJ2-3 and V is TRBV28; TRBD2 is a possible D gene (5 bases). CDR1 and CDR2 (germline): MDHEN, SYDVKM. V shed 5 bases and J shed 3 bases, with 24 bases lying between them. The CDR3 has 18 residues. CDR3 nucleotide sequence: TGTGCCAGCAGTCGTCAATCCCCGGCTAGCATCCTAACAGATACGCAGTATTTT. Protein sequence: CASSRQSPASILTDTQYF.

This clone appeared many times. Other DNA variants within this sample encode the same CDR3. V is TRBV19 and J is TRBJ1-1, with D possibly being TRBD1 (5 bases). Trimming cost V 3 bases and J 3 bases, with 8 bases left between them. Per germline, CDR1 LNHDA and CDR2 SQIVND (reference sequence). The CDR3 is 13 residues long. This CDR3 is CASSIREDTEAFF. CDR3 sequence (DNA): TGTGCCAGTAGTATCAGGGAGGACACTGAAGCTTTCTTT.

The DNA for the CDR3 is TGTGCCAGCAGTGAGACTGACGAGCAGTACTTC. Translating gives CASSETDEQYF. The chain carries TRBV6-1 and TRBJ2-5; D not certain. The J call may be incorrect, as the DNA end agrees better with TRBJ2-7. CDR3 size: 11 residues. CDR1 MNHNS and CDR2 SASEGT come from the germline V gene.

This clone was picked up a small number of times. The chain carries TRBV28 and TRBJ2-7; 7 bases are shared with TRBD1. This CDR3 has 14 residues. Germline V gene data show CDR1 as MDHEN and CDR2 as SYDVKM. The J segment lost 6 bases and the V segment lost 5 bases, leaving 10 bases of the junction unmatched. The CDR3 DNA sequence: TGTGCCAGCAGTGCCATCAACAGGGGCGGCGAGCAGTACTTC. It translates to CASSAINRGGEQYF. Supplemented by reference TRBV28 and TRBJ2-7, the full variable domain reads DVKVTQSSRYLVKRTGEKVFLECVQDMDHENMFWYRQDPGLGLRLIYFSYDVKMKEKGDIPEGYSVSREKKERFSLILESASTNQTSMYLCASSAINRGGEQYFGPGTRLTVT.

The chain combines TRBV7-9 with TRBJ1-5, with 9 bases fitting TRBD1. From germline, CDR1 is SEHNR and CDR2 FQNEAQ (reference sequence). There are 14 residues in the CDR3. Unmatched junction bases numbered 4, after V lost 5 bases and J lost 5 bases. The CDR3 DNA follows: TGTGCCAGCAGCCAGGGGACAGGGCATCAGCCCCAGCATTTT. It translates to CASSQGTGHQPQHF.

V and J are TRBV7-9 and TRBJ2-2; weak D call: TRBD2 (5 bases). The CDR3 consists of 14 residues. The germline gives CDR1 SEHNR, CDR2 FQNEAQ (reference sequence). Between the trimmed V and J ends, which lost 4 bases and 8 bases, there was a span of 14 bases. This CDR3 is CASSSWERGGELFF. CDR3 in DNA: TGTGCCAGCAGCTCCTGGGAGCGAGGTGGGGAGCTGTTTTTT.

The genes are TRBV30 and TRBJ2-1, with 11 bases identical to TRBD2. CDR3 size: 16 residues. Trimming took 8 bases from V and 7 from J; bases not matched to a gene: 16. CDR1 and CDR2 (germline): GTSNPN, SVGIG (reference sequence). CDR3 DNA sequence: TGTGCCCAGCCCGGACTAGCGGGCCCTACGGGGAATGAGCAGTTCTTC. Translated, it gives CAQPGLAGPTGNEQFF.

Concerning this clone itself: The junction differs from germline at one of its ends, possibly a read error. The chain carries TRBV7-7 and TRBJ2-3, with D unresolved. CDR3 size: 14 residues. The germline V gene has CDR1 SSHAT and CDR2 FNYEAQ (reference sequence). The CDR3 nucleotides are TGTGCTAGCAGCTTAGGATCTTGGGCTGATACGCAGTATTTT. As protein: CASSLGSWADTQYF.

The J gene is TRBJ2-7, the V gene TRBV11-3, with a weak D call TRBD1 (6 bases). Trimming left V 1 base short and J 7 bases short, with 20 bases between. The CDR3 sequence is 16 residues long. Germline assignment: CDR1 SGHNT and CDR2 YENEEA. The CDR3 region is CASSLVGQGPPLEQYF. CDR3 nucleotides: TGTGCCAGCAGCTTAGTAGGTCAGGGGCCCCCTTTGGAGCAGTACTTC.

This clone was recorded a few times. The chain is built from TRBV7-9 and TRBJ2-3; TRBD1 might be the D (5 bases). Germline V gives CDR1 SEHNR, CDR2 FQNEAQ (reference sequence). Trimming left V 3 bases short and J 4 bases short, with 11 bases between. The CDR3 totals 14 residues. The CDR3 bases are TGTGCCAGCAGCTTGGAAGGGGCGGCAGATACGCAGTATTTT. Protein sequence: CASSLEGAADTQYF.

This clone was found a few times. The chain couples TRBV19 to TRBJ2-2; TRBD2 aligns across 8 bases. Germline lookup yields CDR1 LNHDA and CDR2 SQIVND (reference sequence). The CDR3 runs 16 residues. V dropped 3 bases and J dropped 1; count of bases not matched to a gene: 4. The chain's CDR3 is CASSMRLAGNTGELFF. The CDR3 nucleotides read TGTGCCAGTAGTATGCGGCTAGCGGGGAACACCGGGGAGCTGTTTTTT.

A few counts support this clone. V gene TRBV21-1 combines with J gene TRBJ1-1; the table's TRBD1 call for D was not verified on the DNA. TRBV21-1 is tagged as a pseudogene. CDR3 length: 14 amino acids. CDR3: CASSIDRDLGMVFF. CDR3 DNA: TGTGCCAGCAGCATCGACAGGGATCTGGGGATGGTTTTCTTT.